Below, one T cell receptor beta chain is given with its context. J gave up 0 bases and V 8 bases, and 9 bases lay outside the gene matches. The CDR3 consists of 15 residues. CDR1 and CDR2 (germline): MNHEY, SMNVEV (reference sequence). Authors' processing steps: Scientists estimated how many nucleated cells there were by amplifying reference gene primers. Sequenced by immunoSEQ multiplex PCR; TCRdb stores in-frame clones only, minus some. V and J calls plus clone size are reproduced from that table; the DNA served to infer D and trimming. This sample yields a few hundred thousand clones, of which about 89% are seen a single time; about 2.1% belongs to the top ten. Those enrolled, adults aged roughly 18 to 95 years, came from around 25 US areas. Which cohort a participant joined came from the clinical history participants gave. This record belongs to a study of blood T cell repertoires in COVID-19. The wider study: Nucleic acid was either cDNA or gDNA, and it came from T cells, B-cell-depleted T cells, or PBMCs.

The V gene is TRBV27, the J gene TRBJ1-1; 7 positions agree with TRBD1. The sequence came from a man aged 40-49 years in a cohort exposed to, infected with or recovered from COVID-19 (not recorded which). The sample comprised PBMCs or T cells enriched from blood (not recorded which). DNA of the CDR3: TGTGCCAGCCGCACGGGACAGATAATGAACACTGAAGCTTTCTTT. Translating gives CASRTGQIMNTEAFF.